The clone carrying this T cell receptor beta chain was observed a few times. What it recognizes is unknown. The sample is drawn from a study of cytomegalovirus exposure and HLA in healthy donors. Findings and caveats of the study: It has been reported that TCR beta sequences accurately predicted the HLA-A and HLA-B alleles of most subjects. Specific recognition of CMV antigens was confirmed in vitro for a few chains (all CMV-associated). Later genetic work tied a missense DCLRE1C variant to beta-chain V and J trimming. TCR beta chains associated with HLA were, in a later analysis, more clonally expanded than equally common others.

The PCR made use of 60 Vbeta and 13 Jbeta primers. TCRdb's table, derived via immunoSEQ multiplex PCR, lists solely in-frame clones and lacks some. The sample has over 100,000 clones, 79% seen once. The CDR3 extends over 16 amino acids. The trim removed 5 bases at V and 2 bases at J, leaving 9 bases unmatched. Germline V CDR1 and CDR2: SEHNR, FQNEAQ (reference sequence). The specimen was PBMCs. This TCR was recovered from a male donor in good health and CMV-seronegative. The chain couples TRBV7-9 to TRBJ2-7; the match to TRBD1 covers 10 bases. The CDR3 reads CASSHLGQGRPYEQYF. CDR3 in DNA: TGTGCCAGCAGCCACCTGGGACAGGGGCGGCCCTACGAGCAGTACTTC.